The rows below give T cell receptor beta chains drawn from one sample of a study of T cell repertoires in cytomegalovirus infection. MiXCR, applied by TCRdb to the reads, yields one record per CDR3 protein. The sample comprises about 180,000 distinct CDR3 sequences, over 13% of which are singletons, and about a quarter rests with the top ten. Sequences were obtained from PBMCs. Receptor source: a human donor in good health (CMV status not recorded). Some clones in this sample may be carry-over from other donors' samples. The CDR3 runs from the conserved cysteine through the conserved F or W. The D gene is left open where the match is weak. Only some rows state a clone size, as once, few, many or a class for expanded clones.

cdr3_aa: CASSQLAVTPGSTQYF
cdr3_nt: TGTGCCAGCAGCCAACTAGCGGTTACACCGGGGAGTACGCAGTATTTT
j_call: TRBJ2-3
clone_size: many
d_call: TRBD2
cdr3_length: 16
v_call: TRBV11-2

cdr3_aa: CATSDIGDRGRSGDTQYF
cdr3_nt: TGTGCCACCAGTGATATTGGGGACAGGGGGCGAAGTGGGGATACGCAGTATTTT
j_call: TRBJ2-3
clone_size: many
d_call: TRBD1
cdr3_length: 18
v_call: TRBV24-1

cdr3_aa: CASSLESLGANEQFF
cdr3_nt: TGTGCCAGCAGCTTAGAATCCCTCGGGGCCAATGAGCAGTTCTTC
j_call: TRBJ2-1
clone_size: many
d_call: -
cdr3_length: 15
v_call: TRBV7-2

cdr3_aa: CASSLASATHTQYF
cdr3_nt: TGTGCCAGCAGCTTAGCGAGCGCTACCCATACGCAGTATTTT
j_call: TRBJ2-3
clone_size: many
d_call: -
cdr3_length: 14
v_call: TRBV7-6

cdr3_aa: CASSLAAQGEQFF
cdr3_nt: TGTGCTAGCAGCTTAGCGGCGCAGGGTGAGCAGTTCTTC
j_call: TRBJ2-1
clone_size: many
d_call: -
cdr3_length: 13
v_call: TRBV7-7

cdr3_aa: CASSYRAGKYQPQHF
cdr3_nt: TGTGCCAGCAGTTACCGGGCAGGGAAGTATCAGCCCCAGCATTTT
j_call: TRBJ1-5
clone_size: few
d_call: -
cdr3_length: 15
v_call: TRBV6-2/TRBV6-3

cdr3_aa: CASSQAGELFF
cdr3_nt: TGCGCCAGCAGCCAAGCCGGGGAGCTGTTTTTT
j_call: TRBJ2-2
clone_size: many
d_call: -
cdr3_length: 11
v_call: TRBV4-1

cdr3_aa: CASSFSLLAGGLGELFF
cdr3_nt: TGTGCCAGCAGCTTCTCCCTCCTAGCGGGAGGACTCGGGGAGCTGTTTTTT
j_call: TRBJ2-2
clone_size: few
d_call: TRBD2
cdr3_length: 17
v_call: TRBV7-9

cdr3_aa: CASGGQPQHF
cdr3_nt: TGTGCCAGCGGGGGGCAGCCCCAGCATTTT
j_call: TRBJ1-5
clone_size: many
d_call: -
cdr3_length: 10
v_call: TRBV28

cdr3_aa: CATSDRQTSGRTRNEQFF
cdr3_nt: TGTGCCACCAGTGACCGACAAACTAGCGGGAGGACCCGCAATGAGCAGTTCTTC
j_call: TRBJ2-1
clone_size: -
d_call: TRBD2
cdr3_length: 18
v_call: TRBV24-1

cdr3_aa: CASSEVSGLGGANVLTF
cdr3_nt: TGTGCCAGCAGCGAGGTTTCAGGGCTTGGCGGGGCCAACGTCCTGACTTTC
j_call: TRBJ2-6
clone_size: many
d_call: -
cdr3_length: 17
v_call: TRBV7-2

cdr3_aa: CASSKGQGTPLHF
cdr3_nt: TGTGCCAGCAGCAAGGGACAGGGGACACCCCTCCACTTT
j_call: TRBJ1-6
clone_size: many
d_call: TRBD1
cdr3_length: 13
v_call: TRBV6-5

cdr3_aa: CASSQEVSGPNEKLFF
cdr3_nt: TGTGCCAGCAGCCAAGAAGTGTCGGGGCCTAATGAAAAACTGTTTTTT
j_call: TRBJ1-4
clone_size: few
d_call: -
cdr3_length: 16
v_call: TRBV14

cdr3_aa: CASSLQGMNTEAFF
cdr3_nt: TGTGCCAGCTCCCTCCAGGGGATGAACACTGAAGCTTTCTTT
j_call: TRBJ1-1
clone_size: -
d_call: -
cdr3_length: 14
v_call: TRBV27

cdr3_aa: CASGVTNTEAFF
cdr3_nt: TGTGCCAGCGGCGTGACTAACACTGAAGCTTTCTTT
j_call: TRBJ1-1
clone_size: -
d_call: -
cdr3_length: 12
v_call: TRBV28

cdr3_aa: CASSYSSTNTEAFF
cdr3_nt: TGTGCCAGCAGTTACTCGAGCACGAACACTGAAGCTTTCTTT
j_call: TRBJ1-1
clone_size: many
d_call: -
cdr3_length: 14
v_call: TRBV6-5

cdr3_aa: CASSRDSRNEQFF
cdr3_nt: TGTGCCAGCAGCCGGGACTCCAGGAATGAGCAGTTCTTC
j_call: TRBJ2-1
clone_size: -
d_call: -
cdr3_length: 13
v_call: TRBV14

cdr3_aa: CASSSLSGRGTDTQYF
cdr3_nt: TGTGCCAGCAGTTCCCTTAGCGGGAGGGGCACAGATACGCAGTATTTT
j_call: TRBJ2-3
clone_size: -
d_call: TRBD2
cdr3_length: 16
v_call: TRBV28

cdr3_aa: CASRSLRDSHQANYGYTF
cdr3_nt: TGTGCCAGCAGGTCCCTCCGGGACAGCCATCAAGCTAACTATGGCTACACCTTC
j_call: TRBJ1-2
clone_size: many
d_call: TRBD1
cdr3_length: 18
v_call: TRBV6-2/TRBV6-3

cdr3_aa: CASSDTGNTEAFF
cdr3_nt: TGTGCCAGCAGTGACACAGGGAACACTGAAGCTTTCTTT
j_call: TRBJ1-1
clone_size: -
d_call: -
cdr3_length: 13
v_call: TRBV2

cdr3_aa: CASSLKVLAGEYQGYEQYF
cdr3_nt: TGTGCCAGCAGTTTAAAGGTGCTAGCGGGAGAATATCAAGGGTACGAGCAGTACTTC
j_call: TRBJ2-7
clone_size: -
d_call: TRBD2
cdr3_length: 19
v_call: TRBV12-3/TRBV12-4

cdr3_aa: CASSLLAGNQPQHF
cdr3_nt: TGTGCCAGCAGTTTATTGGCTGGCAATCAGCCCCAGCATTTT
j_call: TRBJ1-5
clone_size: many
d_call: -
cdr3_length: 14
v_call: TRBV27

cdr3_aa: CSARRDRVAGELFF
cdr3_nt: TGCAGTGCTAGAAGGGACAGGGTGGCCGGGGAGCTGTTTTTT
j_call: TRBJ2-2
clone_size: few
d_call: TRBD1
cdr3_length: 14
v_call: TRBV20-1

cdr3_aa: CAISTGGNTEAFF
cdr3_nt: TGTGCCATCAGTACAGGGGGGAACACTGAAGCTTTCTTT
j_call: TRBJ1-1
clone_size: many
d_call: TRBD1
cdr3_length: 13
v_call: TRBV10-3

cdr3_aa: CSARMGLGNTEAFF
cdr3_nt: TGCAGTGCTAGAATGGGACTGGGGAACACTGAAGCTTTCTTT
j_call: TRBJ1-1
clone_size: -
d_call: -
cdr3_length: 14
v_call: TRBV20-1

cdr3_aa: CASSEWQGNNSPLHF
cdr3_nt: TGTGCCAGCAGTGAATGGCAGGGGAATAATTCACCCCTCCACTTT
j_call: TRBJ1-6
clone_size: few
d_call: -
cdr3_length: 15
v_call: TRBV25-1

cdr3_aa: CASSQIGRPNTEAFF
cdr3_nt: TGTGCCAGCAGCCAAATAGGCAGACCGAACACTGAAGCTTTCTTT
j_call: TRBJ1-1
clone_size: many
d_call: -
cdr3_length: 15
v_call: TRBV14

cdr3_aa: CASSYGSGSEQFF
cdr3_nt: TGTGCCAGCAGTTACGGAAGCGGGAGTGAGCAGTTCTTC
j_call: TRBJ2-1
clone_size: -
d_call: TRBD2
cdr3_length: 13
v_call: TRBV6-2/TRBV6-3

cdr3_aa: CASSQGRGTGELFF
cdr3_nt: TGTGCCAGCTCCCAAGGCAGGGGAACCGGGGAGCTGTTTTTT
j_call: TRBJ2-2
clone_size: many
d_call: -
cdr3_length: 14
v_call: TRBV2

cdr3_aa: CSVAPEGSYEQYF
cdr3_nt: TGCAGCGTGGCTCCGGAGGGCTCCTACGAGCAGTACTTC
j_call: TRBJ2-7
clone_size: -
d_call: -
cdr3_length: 13
v_call: TRBV29-1

cdr3_aa: CASSPGQASNYGYTF
cdr3_nt: TGTGCCAGCAGCCCCGGACAGGCCTCTAACTATGGCTACACCTTC
j_call: TRBJ1-2
clone_size: -
d_call: TRBD1
cdr3_length: 15
v_call: TRBV27

cdr3_aa: CASSLRGAVSSYEQYF
cdr3_nt: TGTGCCAGCAGCTTAAGAGGCGCGGTGAGCTCCTACGAGCAGTACTTC
j_call: TRBJ2-7
clone_size: many
d_call: -
cdr3_length: 16
v_call: TRBV7-2

cdr3_aa: CSVGWLGREEQFF
cdr3_nt: TGCAGCGTCGGTTGGTTAGGCCGGGAAGAGCAGTTCTTC
j_call: TRBJ2-1
clone_size: many
d_call: -
cdr3_length: 13
v_call: TRBV29-1

cdr3_aa: CASSSPSRGAEETQYF
cdr3_nt: TGTGCCAGCAGTTCACCTTCTCGGGGCGCGGAAGAGACCCAGTACTTC
j_call: TRBJ2-5
clone_size: many
d_call: -
cdr3_length: 16
v_call: TRBV28

cdr3_aa: CSVGGADTEAFF
cdr3_nt: TGCAGCGTTGGAGGGGCGGACACTGAAGCTTTCTTT
j_call: TRBJ1-1
clone_size: -
d_call: -
cdr3_length: 12
v_call: TRBV29-1

cdr3_aa: CASSLGTRGGQETQYF
cdr3_nt: TGTGCCAGCAGTTTAGGAACTAGAGGAGGGCAAGAGACCCAGTACTTC
j_call: TRBJ2-5
clone_size: few
d_call: -
cdr3_length: 16
v_call: TRBV28

cdr3_aa: CASRLGLAGNNEQFF
cdr3_nt: TGTGCCAGCAGATTAGGACTAGCGGGGAACAATGAGCAGTTCTTC
j_call: TRBJ2-1
clone_size: many
d_call: TRBD2
cdr3_length: 15
v_call: TRBV7-2

cdr3_aa: CASRPFEGGEAFF
cdr3_nt: TGTGCCAGCAGGCCCTTTGAGGGTGGTGAAGCTTTCTTT
j_call: TRBJ1-1
clone_size: few
d_call: -
cdr3_length: 13
v_call: TRBV12-3/TRBV12-4

cdr3_aa: CASSLGNRQPQHF
cdr3_nt: TGTGCCAGCAGTTTGGGGAATCGTCAGCCCCAGCATTTT
j_call: TRBJ1-5
clone_size: many
d_call: -
cdr3_length: 13
v_call: TRBV12-3/TRBV12-4

cdr3_aa: CASSSSTMNEQFF
cdr3_nt: TGTGCCAGCAGCTCGAGTACCATGAATGAGCAGTTCTTC
j_call: TRBJ2-1
clone_size: many
d_call: -
cdr3_length: 13
v_call: TRBV11-3

cdr3_aa: CASSQEFGQGGTDTQYF
cdr3_nt: TGTGCCAGCAGCCAAGAGTTTGGTCAGGGAGGGACAGATACGCAGTATTTT
j_call: TRBJ2-3
clone_size: many
d_call: TRBD2
cdr3_length: 17
v_call: TRBV4-2

cdr3_aa: CASITTGPAGELFF
cdr3_nt: TGTGCCAGCATTACGACAGGGCCGGCCGGGGAGCTGTTTTTT
j_call: TRBJ2-2
clone_size: many
d_call: TRBD1
cdr3_length: 14
v_call: TRBV6-6

cdr3_aa: CASSQEAGGRAPYEQYF
cdr3_nt: TGTGCCAGCAGCCAAGAAGCGGGCGGGAGGGCCCCCTACGAGCAGTACTTC
j_call: TRBJ2-7
clone_size: few
d_call: TRBD2
cdr3_length: 17
v_call: TRBV3-1

cdr3_aa: CASSLRRRENTEAFF
cdr3_nt: TGTGCCAGCAGCTTGAGACGGAGGGAGAACACTGAAGCTTTCTTT
j_call: TRBJ1-1
clone_size: -
d_call: -
cdr3_length: 15
v_call: TRBV5-6

cdr3_aa: CASSWGGQGAAMVASYEQYF
cdr3_nt: TGTGCCAGCAGCTGGGGTGGACAGGGGGCGGCCATGGTCGCGTCCTACGAGCAGTACTTC
j_call: TRBJ2-7
clone_size: many
d_call: TRBD1
cdr3_length: 20
v_call: TRBV7-9

cdr3_aa: CASSLRQVNEKLFF
cdr3_nt: TGTGCCAGCAGCTTGAGGCAGGTTAATGAAAAACTGTTTTTT
j_call: TRBJ1-4
clone_size: many
d_call: -
cdr3_length: 14
v_call: TRBV7-2

cdr3_aa: CASRAAVRGSDSTGELFF
cdr3_nt: TGTGCCAGCAGGGCAGCGGTGCGGGGCTCGGATTCCACCGGGGAGCTGTTTTTT
j_call: TRBJ2-2
clone_size: -
d_call: -
cdr3_length: 18
v_call: TRBV7-9

cdr3_aa: CASSLDDTGTGAGYTF
cdr3_nt: TGTGCCAGCAGCTTAGACGACACCGGGACAGGCGCTGGCTACACCTTC
j_call: TRBJ1-2
clone_size: many
d_call: TRBD1
cdr3_length: 16
v_call: TRBV7-8

cdr3_aa: CSVDRLAGGWETQYF
cdr3_nt: TGCAGCGTTGACCGACTAGCGGGGGGATGGGAGACCCAGTACTTC
j_call: TRBJ2-5
clone_size: few
d_call: TRBD2
cdr3_length: 15
v_call: TRBV29-1

cdr3_aa: CASSPSGGSSYEQYF
cdr3_nt: TGTGCCAGCAGCCCCTCGGGCGGGAGTTCATACGAGCAGTACTTC
j_call: TRBJ2-7
clone_size: -
d_call: TRBD2
cdr3_length: 15
v_call: TRBV4-2

cdr3_aa: CASSESRDGQPQHF
cdr3_nt: TGTGCCAGCAGCGAGTCCAGGGACGGTCAGCCCCAGCATTTT
j_call: TRBJ1-5
clone_size: few
d_call: -
cdr3_length: 14
v_call: TRBV6-2/TRBV6-3

cdr3_aa: CASSPGPGYEQYF
cdr3_nt: TGTGCCAGCAGCCCCGGACCAGGCTACGAGCAGTACTTC
j_call: TRBJ2-7
clone_size: many
d_call: -
cdr3_length: 13
v_call: TRBV7-2

cdr3_aa: CASSFDSLRAFF
cdr3_nt: TGTGCCAGCAGCTTCGACAGCCTAAGAGCTTTCTTT
j_call: TRBJ1-1
clone_size: many
d_call: -
cdr3_length: 12
v_call: TRBV7-9

cdr3_aa: CASSSSRGTFNQPQHF
cdr3_nt: -
j_call: TRBJ1-5
clone_size: few
d_call: -
cdr3_length: 16
v_call: TRBV6-2/TRBV6-3